This T cell receptor (beta chain) was profiled in a study of T cells in Graves' hyperthyroidism and ophthalmopathy. Overall study results and limits: Ophthalmopathy could be told apart from stable hyperthyroidism with a 13 V-J model. Prediction of ophthalmopathy progression came a median approximately 7 months pre-onset. The majority of expanded thyroid clonotypes above 0.001 also appeared in blood.

Amplified TCR beta CDR3 regions derived from RNA transcripts. First-round RT-PCR of the TCR CDR3 relied on the HTBI primer set. Each CDR3 protein gets one entry after TCRdb re-called the multiplex PCR reads with MiXCR. The sample carries roughly 400,000 distinct CDR3 sequences, 20% to 30% recorded once. Fresh peripheral blood, 8 to 10 ml, was the source of the PBMCs. This clonotype was seen many times. Its antigen is undetermined. Material: blood. The receptor was isolated from a man aged 50 to 60 with Graves' hyperthyroidism.

CDR3 nucleotide sequence: TGTGCCAGCAGCGGGACAGTCTACGAGCAGTACTTC. This encodes CASSGTVYEQYF. The chain recombines TRBV11-2 with TRBJ2-7; TRBD1 matches 7 bases. The CDR3 length is 12 residues. Germline V gene data show CDR1 as SGHAT and CDR2 as FQNNGV. J was trimmed by 3 bases and V by 5 bases; bases with no gene match: 1.